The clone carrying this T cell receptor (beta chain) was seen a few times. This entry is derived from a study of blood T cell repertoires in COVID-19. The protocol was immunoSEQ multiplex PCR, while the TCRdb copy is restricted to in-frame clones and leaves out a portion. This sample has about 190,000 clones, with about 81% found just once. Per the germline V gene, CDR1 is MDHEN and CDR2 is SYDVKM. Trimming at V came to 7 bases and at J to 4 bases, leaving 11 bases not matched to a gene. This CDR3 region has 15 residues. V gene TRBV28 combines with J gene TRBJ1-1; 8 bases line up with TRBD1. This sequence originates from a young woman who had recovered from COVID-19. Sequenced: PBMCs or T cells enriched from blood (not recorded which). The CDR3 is CASTPGGSLGTEAFF. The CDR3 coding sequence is TGTGCCAGCACCCCAGGGGGCAGCCTGGGCACTGAAGCTTTCTTT.